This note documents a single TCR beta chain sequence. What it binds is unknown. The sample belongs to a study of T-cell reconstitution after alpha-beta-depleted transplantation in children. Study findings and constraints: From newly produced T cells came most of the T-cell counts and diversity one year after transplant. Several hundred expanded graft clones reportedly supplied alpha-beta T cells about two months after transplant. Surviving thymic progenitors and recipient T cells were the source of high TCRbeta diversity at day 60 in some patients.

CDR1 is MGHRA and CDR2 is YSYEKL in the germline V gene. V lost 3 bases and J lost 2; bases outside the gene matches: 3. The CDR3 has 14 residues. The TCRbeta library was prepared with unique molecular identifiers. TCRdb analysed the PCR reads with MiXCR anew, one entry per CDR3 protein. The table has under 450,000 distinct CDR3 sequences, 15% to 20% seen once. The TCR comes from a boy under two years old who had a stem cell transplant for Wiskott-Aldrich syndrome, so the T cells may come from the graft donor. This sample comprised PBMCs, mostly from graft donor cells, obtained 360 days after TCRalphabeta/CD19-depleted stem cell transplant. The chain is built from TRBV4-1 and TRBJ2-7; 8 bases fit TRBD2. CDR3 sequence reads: CASSHGGGTYEQYF. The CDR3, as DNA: TGCGCCAGCAGCCATGGCGGGGGGACCTACGAGCAGTACTTC.